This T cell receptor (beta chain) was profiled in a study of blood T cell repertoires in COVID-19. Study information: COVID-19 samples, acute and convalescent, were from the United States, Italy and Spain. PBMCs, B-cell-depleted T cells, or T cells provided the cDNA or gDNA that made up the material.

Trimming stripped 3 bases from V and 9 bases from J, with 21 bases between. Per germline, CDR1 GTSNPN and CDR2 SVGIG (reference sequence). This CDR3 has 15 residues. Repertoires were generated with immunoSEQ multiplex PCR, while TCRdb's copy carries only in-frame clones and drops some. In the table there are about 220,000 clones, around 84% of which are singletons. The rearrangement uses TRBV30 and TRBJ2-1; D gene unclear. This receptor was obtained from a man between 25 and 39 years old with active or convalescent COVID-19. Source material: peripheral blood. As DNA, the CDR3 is TGTGCCTGGAGACTCCCTAGATTCGGCAATAGTGAGCAGTTCTTC. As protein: CAWRLPRFGNSEQFF.